The present entry profiles one TCR beta chain with its context. The source of the sample is a study of blood T cell repertoires in COVID-19. Symptom resolution, clearance, or two negative PCRs marked the recovered donors of Cohort 3. Authors' methods: Reference gene primers were amplified, and this amplification served to estimate nucleated cell counts. Sequenced by immunoSEQ multiplex PCR; TCRdb stores in-frame clones only, minus some. The V and J calls and clone size were taken over from that table, and D and trimming were inferred from the DNA. The data contain 220,000 or so clones, around 88% of them singletons. The V end was cut by 6 bases, the J end by 4 bases, with 10 bases between. The CDR3 extends over 13 amino acids. Germline V gene lookup returns CDR1 SNHLY and CDR2 FYNNEI.

The specimen was PBMCs or T cells enriched from blood (not recorded which). V is TRBV2 and J is TRBJ2-4; D may be TRBD1 (5 bases). This receptor was obtained from a woman aged 45-65 years who had recovered from COVID-19. CDR3 loop: CASRLTEKNIQYF. The CDR3 nucleotides are TGTGCCAGCAGGTTGACAGAAAAAAACATTCAGTACTTC.